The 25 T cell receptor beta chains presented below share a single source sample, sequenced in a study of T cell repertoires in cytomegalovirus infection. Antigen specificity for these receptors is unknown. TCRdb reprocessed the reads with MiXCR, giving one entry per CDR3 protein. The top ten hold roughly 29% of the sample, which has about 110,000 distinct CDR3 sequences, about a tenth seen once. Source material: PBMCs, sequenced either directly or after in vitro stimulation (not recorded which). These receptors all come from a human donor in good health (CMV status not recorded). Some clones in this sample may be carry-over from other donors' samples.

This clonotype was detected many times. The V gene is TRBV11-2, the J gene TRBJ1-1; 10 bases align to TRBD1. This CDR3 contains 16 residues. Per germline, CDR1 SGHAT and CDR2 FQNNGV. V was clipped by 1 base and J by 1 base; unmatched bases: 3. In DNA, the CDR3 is TGTGCCAGCAGCTTAGTGGGGACAGGGGCGAACACTGAAGCTTTCTTT. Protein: CASSLVGTGANTEAFF.

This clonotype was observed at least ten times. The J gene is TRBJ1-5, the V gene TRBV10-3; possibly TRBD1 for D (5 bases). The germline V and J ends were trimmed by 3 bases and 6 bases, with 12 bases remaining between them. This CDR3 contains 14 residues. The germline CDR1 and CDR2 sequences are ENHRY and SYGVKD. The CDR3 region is CAISDGGLGQPQHF. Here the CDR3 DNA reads TGTGCCATCAGTGATGGGGGGTTAGGTCAGCCCCAGCATTTT.

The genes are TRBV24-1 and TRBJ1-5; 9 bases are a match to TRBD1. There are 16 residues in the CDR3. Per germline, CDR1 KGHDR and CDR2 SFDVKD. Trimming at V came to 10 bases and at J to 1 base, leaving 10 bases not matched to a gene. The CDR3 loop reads CATQVGQGTSNQPQHF. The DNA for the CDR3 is TGTGCCACTCAAGTTGGACAGGGGACGAGCAATCAGCCCCAGCATTTT.

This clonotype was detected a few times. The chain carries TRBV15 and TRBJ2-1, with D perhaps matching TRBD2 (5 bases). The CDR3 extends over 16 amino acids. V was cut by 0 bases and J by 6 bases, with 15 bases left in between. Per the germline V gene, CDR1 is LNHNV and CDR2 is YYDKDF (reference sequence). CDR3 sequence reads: CATSRDPFLATNEQFF. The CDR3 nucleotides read TGTGCCACCAGCAGAGATCCGTTTCTAGCCACCAATGAGCAGTTCTTC. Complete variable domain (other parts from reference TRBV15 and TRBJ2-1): DAMVIQNPRYQVTQFGKPVTLSCSQTLNHNVMYWYQQKSSQAPKLLFHYYDKDFNNEADTPDNFQSRRPNTSFCFLDIRSPGLGDTAMYLCATSRDPFLATNEQFFGPGTRLTVL.

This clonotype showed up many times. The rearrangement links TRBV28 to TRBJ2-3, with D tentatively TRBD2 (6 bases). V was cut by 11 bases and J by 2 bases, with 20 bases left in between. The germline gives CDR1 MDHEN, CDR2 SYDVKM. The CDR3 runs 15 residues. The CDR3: CAAVGGGEYTDTQYF. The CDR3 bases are TGTGCCGCAGTGGGGGGAGGCGAATACACAGATACGCAGTATTTT.

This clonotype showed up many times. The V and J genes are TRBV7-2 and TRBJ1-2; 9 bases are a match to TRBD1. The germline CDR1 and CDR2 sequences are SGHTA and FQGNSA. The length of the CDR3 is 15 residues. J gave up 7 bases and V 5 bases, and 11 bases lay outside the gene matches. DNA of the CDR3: TGTGCCAGCAGCCTACAGGGACAGGGAGTGGGTGGCTACACCTTC. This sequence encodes CASSLQGQGVGGYTF.

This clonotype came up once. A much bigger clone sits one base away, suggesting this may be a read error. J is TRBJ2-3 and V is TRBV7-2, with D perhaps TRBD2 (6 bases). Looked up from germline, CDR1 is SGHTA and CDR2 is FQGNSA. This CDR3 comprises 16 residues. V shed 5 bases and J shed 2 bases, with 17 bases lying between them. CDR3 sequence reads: CASSPTGVGVTDTQYF. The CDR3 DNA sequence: TGTGCCAGCAGCCCAACGGGGGTGGGGGTCACAGATACGCAGTATTTT. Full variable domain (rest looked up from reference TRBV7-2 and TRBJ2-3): GAGVSQSPSNKVTEKGKDVELRCDPISGHTALYWYRQSLGQGLEFLIYFQGNSAPDKSGLPSDRFSAERTGGSVSTLTIQRTQQEDSAVYLCASSPTGVGVTDTQYFGPGTRLTVL.

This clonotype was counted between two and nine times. CDR3 in amino acids: CASSHINQPQHF. The CDR3 DNA reads TGTGCCAGCAGTCATATTAATCAGCCCCAGCATTTT. The V and J genes are TRBV12-3 or TRBV12-4 and TRBJ1-5; D unresolved. CDR3 length equals 12 residues. The germline V and J ends were trimmed by 5 bases and 4 bases, with 6 bases remaining between them.

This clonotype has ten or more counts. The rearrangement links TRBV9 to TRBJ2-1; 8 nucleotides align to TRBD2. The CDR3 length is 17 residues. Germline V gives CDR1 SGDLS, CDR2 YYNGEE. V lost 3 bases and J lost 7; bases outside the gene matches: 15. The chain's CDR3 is CASSGTSGPRRGNEQFF. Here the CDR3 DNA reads TGTGCCAGCAGCGGAACTAGCGGCCCCCGGAGGGGAAATGAGCAGTTCTTC.

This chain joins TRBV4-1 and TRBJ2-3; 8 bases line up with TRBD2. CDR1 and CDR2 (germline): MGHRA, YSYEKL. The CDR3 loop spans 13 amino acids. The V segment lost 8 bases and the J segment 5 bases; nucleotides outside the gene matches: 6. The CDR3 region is CASGAGAQDTQYF. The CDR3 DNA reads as TGCGCCAGCGGAGCGGGGGCACAAGATACGCAGTATTTT.

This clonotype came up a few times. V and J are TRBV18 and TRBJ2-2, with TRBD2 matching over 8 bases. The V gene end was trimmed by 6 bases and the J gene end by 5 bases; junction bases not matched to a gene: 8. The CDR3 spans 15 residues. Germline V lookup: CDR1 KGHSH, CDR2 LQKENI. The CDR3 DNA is TGTGCCAGCTCCCCGCGCGGGACTAGTACCGGGGAGCTGTTTTTT. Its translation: CASSPRGTSTGELFF.

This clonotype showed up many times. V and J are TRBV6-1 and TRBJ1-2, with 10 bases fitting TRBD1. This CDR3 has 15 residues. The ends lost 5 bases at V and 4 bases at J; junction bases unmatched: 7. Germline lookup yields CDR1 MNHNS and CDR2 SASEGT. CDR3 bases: TGTGCCAGCAGTTATGGGGACAGGGGAGGCTATGGCTACACCTTC. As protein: CASSYGDRGGYGYTF.

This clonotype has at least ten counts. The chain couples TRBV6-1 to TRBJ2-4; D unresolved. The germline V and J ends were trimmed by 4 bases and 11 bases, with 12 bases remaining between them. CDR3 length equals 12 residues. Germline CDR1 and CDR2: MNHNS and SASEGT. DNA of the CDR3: TGTGCCAGCAGTGGCCGACTTGGGTTTCAGTACTTC. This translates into CASSGRLGFQYF.

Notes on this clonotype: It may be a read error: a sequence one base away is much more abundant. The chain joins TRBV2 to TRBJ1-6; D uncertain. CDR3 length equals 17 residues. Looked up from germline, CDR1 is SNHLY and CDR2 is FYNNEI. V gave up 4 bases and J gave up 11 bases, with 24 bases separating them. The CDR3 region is CASSGEGAGSLSAPLHF. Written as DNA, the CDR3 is TGTGCCAGCAGTGGAGAGGGTGCAGGAAGCCTTAGCGCACCCCTCCACTTT.

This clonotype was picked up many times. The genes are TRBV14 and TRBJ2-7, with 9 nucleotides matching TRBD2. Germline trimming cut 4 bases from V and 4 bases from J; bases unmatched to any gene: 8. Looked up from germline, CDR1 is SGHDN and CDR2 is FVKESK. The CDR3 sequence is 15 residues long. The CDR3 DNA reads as TGTGCCAGCAGCCCAGGGGGGAGCGGGAGGTACGAGCAGTACTTC. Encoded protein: CASSPGGSGRYEQYF.

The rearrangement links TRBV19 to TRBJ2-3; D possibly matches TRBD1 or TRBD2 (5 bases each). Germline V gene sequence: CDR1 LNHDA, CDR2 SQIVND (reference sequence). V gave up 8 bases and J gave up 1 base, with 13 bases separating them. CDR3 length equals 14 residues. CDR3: CASRLVGGTDTQYF. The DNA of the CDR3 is TGTGCCAGTCGACTTGTGGGGGGCACAGATACGCAGTATTTT.

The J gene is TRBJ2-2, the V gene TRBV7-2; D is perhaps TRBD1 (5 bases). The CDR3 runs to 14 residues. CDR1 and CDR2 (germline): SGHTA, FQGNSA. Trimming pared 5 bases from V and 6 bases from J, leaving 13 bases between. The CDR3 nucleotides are TGTGCCAGCAGCCCTAATACAGGACCCGGGGAGCTGTTTTTT. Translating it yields CASSPNTGPGELFF.

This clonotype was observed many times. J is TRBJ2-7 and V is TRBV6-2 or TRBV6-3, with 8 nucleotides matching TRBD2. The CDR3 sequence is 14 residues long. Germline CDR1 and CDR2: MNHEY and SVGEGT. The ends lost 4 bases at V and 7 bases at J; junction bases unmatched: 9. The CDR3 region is CASSFVPGGQEQYF. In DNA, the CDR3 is TGTGCCAGCAGTTTCGTCCCGGGAGGGCAAGAGCAGTACTTC.

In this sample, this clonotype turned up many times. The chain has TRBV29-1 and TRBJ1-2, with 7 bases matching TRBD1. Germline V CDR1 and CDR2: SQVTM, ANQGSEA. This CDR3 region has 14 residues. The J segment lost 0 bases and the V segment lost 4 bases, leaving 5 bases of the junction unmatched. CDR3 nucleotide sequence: TGCAGCGTTGGACAGGGATATCCTAACTATGGCTACACCTTC. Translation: CSVGQGYPNYGYTF.

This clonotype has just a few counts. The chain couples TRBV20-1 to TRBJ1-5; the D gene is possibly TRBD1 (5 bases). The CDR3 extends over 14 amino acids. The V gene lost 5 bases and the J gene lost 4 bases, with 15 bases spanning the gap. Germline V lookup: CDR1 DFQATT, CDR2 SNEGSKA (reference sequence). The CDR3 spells CSASVGGWNQPQHF. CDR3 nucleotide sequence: TGCAGTGCTTCGGTCGGGGGTTGGAATCAGCCCCAGCATTTT.

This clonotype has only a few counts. CDR3 bases: TGTGCCAGCCGGGGGCAAAGCGAAAAACTGTTTTTT. Translation: CASRGQSEKLFF. This rearrangement joins TRBV9 to TRBJ1-4; the D gene is possibly TRBD1 (6 bases). Trimming left V 7 bases short and J 8 bases short, with 12 bases between. The CDR3 totals 12 residues. Germline lookup yields CDR1 SGDLS and CDR2 YYNGEE.

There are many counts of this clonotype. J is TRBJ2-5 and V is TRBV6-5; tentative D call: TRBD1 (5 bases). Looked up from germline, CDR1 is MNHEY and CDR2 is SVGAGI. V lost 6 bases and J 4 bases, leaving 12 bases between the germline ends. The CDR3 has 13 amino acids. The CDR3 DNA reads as TGTGCCAGCAGCTTCAGGGTCGCAGAGACCCAGTACTTC. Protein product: CASSFRVAETQYF.

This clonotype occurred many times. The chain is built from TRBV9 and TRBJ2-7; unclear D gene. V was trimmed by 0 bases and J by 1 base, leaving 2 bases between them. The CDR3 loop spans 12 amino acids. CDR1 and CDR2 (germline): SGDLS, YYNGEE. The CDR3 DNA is TGTGCCAGCAGCGTAGGGTCCTACGAGCAGTACTTC. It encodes CASSVGSYEQYF.

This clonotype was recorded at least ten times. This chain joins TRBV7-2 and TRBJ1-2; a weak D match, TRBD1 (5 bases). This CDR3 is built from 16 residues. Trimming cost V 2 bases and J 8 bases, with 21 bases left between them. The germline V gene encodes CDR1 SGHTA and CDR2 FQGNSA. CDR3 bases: TGTGCCAGCAGCTTATGGGACCGGGCGGTTCTAGAAGGCTACACCTTC. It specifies CASSLWDRAVLEGYTF.

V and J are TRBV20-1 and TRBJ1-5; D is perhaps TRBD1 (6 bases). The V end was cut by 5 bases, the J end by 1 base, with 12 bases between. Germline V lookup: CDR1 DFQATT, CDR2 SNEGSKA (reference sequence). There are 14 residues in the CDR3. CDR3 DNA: TGCAGTGCTGGGGACAATTGGAGCAATCAGCCCCAGCATTTT. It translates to CSAGDNWSNQPQHF.